The 17 T cell receptor beta chains presented below share a single source sample, sequenced in a study of shared clonotypes between healthy human individuals. Profiled with immunoSEQ multiplex PCR; TCRdb holds only in-frame clones, not every one. The sample lists 2 million to 2.5 million clones; roughly 93% were seen once. The sequenced sample was naive CD4+ T cells from PBMCs. Subset specified: CD45RA+ positively selected. The receptors come from a man aged 18 to 29 in good health. Some clones in this sample may be carry-over from other donors' samples.

Concerning this clone itself: The same CDR3 also results from other DNA sequences found in this sample. V gene TRBV29-1 combines with J gene TRBJ1-5; maybe TRBD1 (6 bases). From germline, CDR1 is SQVTM and CDR2 ANQGSEA. This CDR3 region has 13 residues. The germline V and J ends were trimmed by 4 bases and 6 bases, with 13 bases remaining between them. CDR3 in DNA: TGCAGCGTTGTGGGAGGGGGTGGTCAGCCCCAGCATTTT. Residues: CSVVGGGGQPQHF.

V is TRBV30 and J is TRBJ2-5; 9 bases line up with TRBD2. TRBJ2-7 explains the end of the DNA better; the J call may be wrong. This CDR3 is 14 amino acids long. Germline values: CDR1 GTSNPN, CDR2 SVGIG (reference sequence). CDR3 residues: CAWSVLAGAGEQYF. The CDR3 nucleotides read TGTGCCTGGAGTGTATTAGCGGGAGCTGGCGAGCAGTACTTC.

The chain links TRBV14 to TRBJ1-3; D call uncertain. The V and J ends lost 5 bases and 4 bases respectively, with 15 bases between them. Germline V lookup: CDR1 SGHDN, CDR2 FVKESK. The CDR3 is 15 amino acids. CDR3 loop: CASSADSARGNTIYF. Here the CDR3 DNA reads TGTGCCAGCAGCGCCGATAGCGCGAGGGGAAACACCATATATTTT.

The V gene is TRBV10-3, the J gene TRBJ1-1; TRBD1 might be the D (6 bases). CDR3 length: 13 residues. V was cut by 8 bases and J by 2 bases, with 12 bases left in between. The germline CDR1 and CDR2 sequences are ENHRY and SYGVKD. The CDR3 is CAIGRGTNTEAFF. The CDR3 bases are TGTGCCATCGGGAGGGGGACTAACACTGAAGCTTTCTTT.

V and J are TRBV7-2 and TRBJ1-2; D is undetermined. The CDR3 spans 14 residues. V dropped 2 bases and J dropped 5 bases, with 12 bases sitting between them. Germline V lookup: CDR1 SGHTA, CDR2 FQGNSA. The CDR3 region has the DNA TGTGCCAGCAGCTTACCCGGTGTAGAATATGGCTACACCTTC. Its protein is CASSLPGVEYGYTF.

This clone was counted only a few times. The genes are TRBV28 and TRBJ1-5, with D uncertain. Per germline, CDR1 MDHEN and CDR2 SYDVKM. Trimming left V 7 bases short and J 11 bases short, with 21 bases between. The CDR3 has 14 amino acids. This chain's CDR3 is CASTGDLLLRAQHF. The CDR3 region has the DNA TGTGCCAGCACCGGGGATCTACTCCTGAGGGCCCAGCATTTT.

The V and J genes are TRBV29-1 and TRBJ2-3; D remains unclear. V lost 4 bases, J lost 0 bases, and 11 bases lay in between. Looked up from germline, CDR1 is SQVTM and CDR2 is ANQGSEA. The CDR3 is 14 amino acids. The CDR3 sequence is CSVGEVASTDTQYF. The CDR3 coding sequence is TGCAGCGTTGGCGAGGTGGCCAGCACAGATACGCAGTATTTT.

V and J are TRBV5-1 and TRBJ1-4; 7 nucleotides agree with TRBD1. The CDR3 has 16 residues. Germline V gene lookup returns CDR1 SGHRS and CDR2 YFSETQ. Losses at the gene ends were 2 bases for V and 3 bases for J; bases not matched to a gene: 7. The CDR3 region has the DNA TGCGCCAGCAGCTTCGGAAGGGGGCGCGCTAATGAAAAACTGTTTTTT. As protein: CASSFGRGRANEKLFF.

This sequence joins TRBV5-1 and TRBJ1-1, with 8 bases lining up with TRBD1. CDR1 SGHRS and CDR2 YFSETQ come from the germline V gene. The trim removed 0 bases at V and 2 bases at J, leaving 3 bases unmatched. CDR3 length: 15 amino acids. The CDR3 loop is CASSLDAGGNTEAFF. In nucleotides, the CDR3 is TGCGCCAGCAGCTTGGACGCAGGGGGCAACACTGAAGCTTTCTTT. Based on the CDR3 plus reference TRBV5-1 and TRBJ1-1, the full variable domain is KAGVTQTPRYLIKTRGQQVTLSCSPISGHRSVSWYQQTPGQGLQFLFEYFSETQRNKGNFPGRFSGRQFSNSRSEMNVSTLELGDSALYLCASSLDAGGNTEAFFGQGTRLTVV.

The V and J genes are TRBV29-1 and TRBJ2-7; possible D gene TRBD1, 6 bases. Germline V lookup: CDR1 SQVTM, CDR2 ANQGSEA. This CDR3 has 13 residues. In nucleotides, the CDR3 is TGCAGAGCCACCGGGACAAGACCTTACGAGCAGTACTTC. It yields the protein CRATGTRPYEQYF.

The genes are TRBV18 and TRBJ1-3; 10 bases are shared with TRBD1. The CDR3 consists of 15 residues. V lost 6 bases to trimming and J lost 6 bases; unmatched junction nucleotides: 8. Germline V gives CDR1 KGHSH, CDR2 LQKENI. In nucleotides, the CDR3 is TGTGCCAGCTCGTCTCCGGGACAGGGGAAAAACACCATATATTTT. Encoded protein: CASSSPGQGKNTIYF. Using reference TRBV18 and TRBJ1-3 for the parts outside the CDR3, the full variable domain is NAGVMQNPRHLVRRRGQEARLRCSPMKGHSHVYWYRQLPEEGLKFMVYLQKENIIDESGMPKERFSAEFPKEGPSILRIQQVVRGDSAAYFCASSSPGQGKNTIYFGEGSWLTVV.

This clone was observed once. The chain uses TRBV5-4 and TRBJ2-2; 13 bases match TRBD2. Trimming at V came to 4 bases and at J to 4 bases, leaving 4 bases not matched to a gene. The germline V gene has CDR1 SGHNT and CDR2 YYREEE (reference sequence). This CDR3 spans 16 amino acids. Here the CDR3 reads CASSMGLAGITGELFF. CDR3 nucleotide sequence: TGTGCCAGCAGCATGGGACTAGCGGGGATCACCGGGGAGCTGTTTTTT.

This clone was seen just once. For the CDR3, the DNA is TGTGCCAGCAGCTTATCGGGGGTGGACCAGCCCCAGCATTTT. Translation: CASSLSGVDQPQHF. The rearrangement joins TRBV7-2 to TRBJ1-5; the D gene is possibly TRBD1 (5 bases). Looked up from germline, CDR1 is SGHTA and CDR2 is FQGNSA. Trimming shortened V by 2 bases and J by 7 bases, and 12 bases separated the two germline ends. There are 14 residues in the CDR3.

The rearrangement joins TRBV7-7 to TRBJ2-1, with 9 bases identical to TRBD2. The CDR3 covers 15 residues. Germline-derived CDR1 and CDR2 are SSHAT and FNYEAQ (reference sequence). V shed 4 bases and J 6 bases; nucleotides not matched to a gene: 7. The CDR3 DNA reads as TGTGCCAGCAGCTCGACTAGCGGTTGGGTCAATGAGCAGTTCTTC. Protein: CASSSTSGWVNEQFF.

This chain links TRBV4-1 with TRBJ1-1; D is perhaps TRBD1 (5 bases). V gave up 1 base and J gave up 11 bases, with 8 bases separating them. Per germline, CDR1 MGHRA and CDR2 YSYEKL. The CDR3 is 11 amino acids. The CDR3 sequence: CASSQGGDAFF. CDR3 nucleotide sequence: TGCGCCAGCAGCCAAGGGGGGGATGCTTTCTTT.

This clone was counted only a few times. Other nucleotide sequences from this sample produce the same CDR3. V is TRBV5-1 and J is TRBJ2-1; 7 bases are a match to TRBD2. The junction had 4 bases not matched to a gene; V was cut back by 0 bases and J by 4 bases. CDR1 is SGHRS and CDR2 is YFSETQ in the germline V gene. The CDR3 runs 15 residues. CDR3 protein: CASSLGLADYNEQFF. In nucleotides, the CDR3 is TGCGCCAGCAGCTTGGGGCTAGCGGATTACAATGAGCAGTTCTTC.

The rearrangement uses TRBV11-2 and TRBJ1-4; D is perhaps TRBD1 (5 bases). CDR1 SGHAT and CDR2 FQNNGV come from the germline V gene. The CDR3 is 14 residues long. The V and J ends lost 0 bases and 13 bases respectively, with 15 bases between them. This CDR3 is CASSLDGGPQGLFF. DNA of the CDR3: TGTGCCAGCAGCTTAGATGGGGGACCCCAGGGACTGTTTTTT.